The present T cell receptor (beta chain) was sequenced within a study of response to subunit inactivated influenza vaccine. TCRdb processed the RT-PCR reads anew with MiXCR; each CDR3 protein has one entry. The table includes about 800,000 distinct CDR3 sequences, 21% detected once. Study results and caveats: Each seasonal flu vaccination may recruit only limited new T cells, authors suggested.

This clonotype has more than one count but fewer than ten. Its matching antigen is unknown. The V gene's germline CDR1 is MNHNS and CDR2 SASEGT. V was pared by 5 bases and J by 2 bases, with 6 bases of the junction left unmatched. The CDR3 is 15 residues long. The receptor was derived from a man in his fifties or sixties who received an inactivated influenza vaccine. This specimen consisted of PBMCs from blood, obtained 5 days after vaccination. V is TRBV6-1 and J is TRBJ1-2; 9 bases align to TRBD1. CDR3 coding DNA: TGTGCCAGCAGTCGCCGGGACAGGGTGAACTATGGCTACACCTTC. Translation gives CASSRRDRVNYGYTF.